The next 9 T cell receptor beta chains were all read from a single sample in a study of response to subunit inactivated influenza vaccine. MiXCR was run by TCRdb on the RT-PCR reads, yielding one entry per CDR3 protein. In the table there are around 650,000 distinct CDR3 sequences, about a sixth of which are singletons. This specimen was PBMCs from blood, taken 11 to 12 days after vaccination. These TCRs come from a man in his fifties or sixties who received an inactivated influenza vaccine.

The V and J genes are TRBV5-1 and TRBJ2-5; 7 nucleotides match TRBD2. Per germline, CDR1 SGHRS and CDR2 YFSETQ. The CDR3 is 14 residues long. The V segment lost 4 bases and the J segment 0 bases; nucleotides outside the gene matches: 3. The CDR3 loop is CASSPAGDQETQYF. Written as DNA, the CDR3 is TGCGCCAGCAGCCCGGCGGGGGACCAAGAGACCCAGTACTTC.

This clonotype was seen many times. The chain has TRBV5-4 and TRBJ2-1; the match to TRBD2 covers 9 bases. The length of the CDR3 is 17 residues. V was pared by 3 bases and J by 6 bases, with 13 bases of the junction left unmatched. Germline-derived CDR1 and CDR2 are SGHNT and YYREEE (reference sequence). CDR3 coding DNA: TGTGCCAGCAGCTCCACCTCGCTAGCGGGGCAACTCAATGAGCAGTTCTTC. This translates into CASSSTSLAGQLNEQFF. The full variable domain, its missing parts supplied by reference TRBV5-4 and TRBJ2-1, is ETGVTQSPTHLIKTRGQQVTLRCSSQSGHNTVSWYQQALGQGPQFIFQYYREEENGRGNFPPRFSGLQFPNYSSELNVNALELDDSALYLCASSSTSLAGQLNEQFFGPGTRLTVL.

This clonotype has only a few counts. The CDR3 region is CASSYRPTDQETQYF. Here the CDR3 DNA reads TGCGCCAGCAGCTATCGACCCACAGACCAAGAGACCCAGTACTTC. V and J are TRBV4-1 and TRBJ2-5; D uncertain. This CDR3 has 15 residues. Germline CDR1 reads MGHRA; CDR2 reads YSYEKL. V lost 5 bases and J 0 bases, leaving 13 bases between the germline ends.

The chain employs TRBV7-9 and TRBJ1-2, with D maybe TRBD1 (6 bases). The CDR3 covers 15 residues. In germline, CDR1 is SEHNR, CDR2 FQNEAQ (reference sequence). V was shortened by 5 bases and J by 2 bases, with 15 bases between the two germline ends. The CDR3 here is CASSPRTGNNYGYTF. The CDR3 DNA is TGTGCCAGCAGCCCCCGAACAGGGAACAACTATGGCTACACCTTC. The whole variable domain, filled in from reference TRBV7-9 and TRBJ1-2, reads DTGVSQNPRHKITKRGQNVTFRCDPISEHNRLYWYRQTLGQGPEFLTYFQNEAQLEKSRLLSDRFSAERPKGSFSTLEIQRTEQGDSAMYLCASSPRTGNNYGYTFGSGTRLTVV.

The gene calls are TRBV13 and TRBJ1-1; a weak D match, TRBD1 (5 bases). The CDR3 covers 14 residues. V was pared by 6 bases and J by 2 bases, with 13 bases between. Looked up from germline, CDR1 is PRHDT and CDR2 is FYEKMQ (reference sequence). In DNA, the CDR3 is TGTGCCAGCAGAAAAACAGGAACCAACACTGAAGCTTTCTTT. It specifies CASRKTGTNTEAFF.

The chain combines TRBV28 with TRBJ2-5; TRBD2 is a possible D gene (6 bases). This CDR3 spans 14 amino acids. V was trimmed by 4 bases and J by 2 bases, leaving 11 bases between them. The germline V gene has CDR1 MDHEN and CDR2 SYDVKM. The CDR3 spells CASSSGTYQETQYF. The CDR3, as DNA: TGTGCCAGCAGTTCAGGGACTTATCAAGAGACCCAGTACTTC.

The table lists this clonotype with a few counts. The chain combines TRBV29-1 with TRBJ2-5; D possibly corresponds to TRBD2 (6 bases). This CDR3 contains 13 residues. CDR1 SQVTM and CDR2 ANQGSEA come from the germline V gene. V was clipped by 6 bases and J by 2 bases, with 13 bases between them. Here the CDR3 reads CSVRRTIQETQYF. The CDR3 nucleotides are TGCAGCGTCCGCCGGACTATTCAAGAGACCCAGTACTTC.

Only a few counts were recorded for this clonotype. The genes are TRBV7-2 and TRBJ2-1, with D hard to call. The CDR3 totals 13 residues. The V and J ends lost 5 bases and 5 bases respectively, with 10 bases between them. The germline CDR1 and CDR2 sequences are SGHTA and FQGNSA. This chain's CDR3 is CASSPPGHNEQFF. Written as DNA, the CDR3 is TGTGCCAGCAGCCCCCCAGGTCACAATGAGCAGTTCTTC.

This clonotype appeared a few times. The rearrangement links TRBV5-1 to TRBJ2-5; D not certain. The CDR3 is 9 amino acids. The germline CDR1 and CDR2 sequences are SGHRS and YFSETQ. Between the trimmed V and J ends, which lost 10 bases and 5 bases, there was a span of 6 bases. The CDR3 coding sequence is TGCGCCTGGCAGGAGACCCAGTACTTC. As protein: CAWQETQYF.